This TCR beta chain was captured by sequencing in a study of shared clonotypes between healthy human individuals. The CDR3 spans 10 residues. V dropped 1 base and J dropped 15 bases, with 10 bases sitting between them. In germline, CDR1 is SQVTM, CDR2 ANQGSEA. Using immunoSEQ multiplex PCR, the repertoire was profiled, and TCRdb retains in-frame clones only, with some absent. The sample lists 1,500,000 or so clones, less than 99% occurring once. Study-wide findings and caveats: For naive CD4 cells, around 5% of clonotypes were shared across a handful of donors. As a rule, naive subsets had a larger estimated richness than memory subsets.

Comments on this clone: Its antigen is unidentified.

Sequenced sample: naive CD4+ T cells sorted from blood. The subset here: CD45RA+ positively selected. The sequence was collected from a man between 25 and 39 years old in good health. The chain has TRBV29-1 and TRBJ2-1; D unresolved. CDR3 coding DNA: TGCAGCGTTGAAGGTGGGCTTCGGTTCTTC. This sequence encodes CSVEGGLRFF.